The 23 T cell receptor beta chains reported below all come from one sample, sequenced in a study of T cells in Graves' hyperthyroidism and ophthalmopathy (dated by TCRdb to about 2019). Library construction relied on multiplex PCR. Instrument on record: Illumina HiSeq 2000. The TCR beta CDR3 regions were amplified from the RNA transcripts. The first round of RT-PCR for the TCR CDR3 was performed with the HTBI primer set and the Qiagen OneStep RT-PCR kit. Through fastp at Q25 and MiXCR, TCRdb rebuilt clones from the public reads, retaining in-frame beta chains. Every CDR3 protein is listed once, alongside the most common genes and DNA of its rows. The sample table lists over 500,000 distinct CDR3 sequences, about 16% of them with a count of one. The top ten clonotypes cover approximately 30% of the sample. Sequencing was carried out using blood. Every receptor here comes from a woman aged 25 to 45 with Graves' ophthalmopathy.

V usage is TRBV14 and J usage is TRBJ2-2; possible D gene TRBD1, 5 bases. The CDR3 is 14 residues long. Germline V CDR1 and CDR2: SGHDN, FVKESK. Trimming took 2 bases from V and 5 from J, leaving 9 bases between them. The chain's CDR3 is CASSQLRATGELFF. Here the CDR3 DNA reads TGTGCCAGCAGCCAACTCAGGGCTACCGGGGAGCTGTTTTTT.

The chain couples TRBV9 to TRBJ2-2, with a tentative D call TRBD2 (5 bases). V dropped 3 bases and J dropped 8 bases, with 23 bases sitting between them. CDR1 is SGDLS, CDR2 YYNGEE, per germline. The CDR3 has 17 amino acids. The CDR3 DNA sequence: TGTGCCAGCAGCGACCAACGCGGCGGGTTGCAATTGGGGGAGCTGTTTTTT. Encoded protein: CASSDQRGGLQLGELFF. Together with reference TRBV9 and TRBJ2-2, the CDR3 gives the full variable domain: DSGVTQTPKHLITATGQRVTLRCSPRSGDLSVYWYQQSLDQGLQFLIQYYNGEERAKGNILERFSAQQFPDLHSELNLSSLELGDSALYFCASSDQRGGLQLGELFFGEGSRLTVL.

The V gene is TRBV5-1, the J gene TRBJ2-1; TRBD1 might be the D (5 bases). Trimming stripped 0 bases from V and 5 bases from J, with 12 bases between. This CDR3 is 15 amino acids long. CDR1 and CDR2 (germline): SGHRS, YFSETQ. This CDR3 is CASSLVQGRHNEQFF. In nucleotides, the CDR3 is TGCGCCAGCAGCTTGGTCCAGGGTAGACACAATGAGCAGTTCTTC.

In its sample, this clonotype was seen many times. The chain joins TRBV20-1 to TRBJ1-1; D is unclear. The germline V and J ends were trimmed by 1 base and 3 bases, with 15 bases remaining between them. Germline V gene data show CDR1 as DFQATT and CDR2 as SNEGSKA (reference sequence). CDR3 length: 15 residues. CDR3: CSARGRARMYTEAFF. As DNA, the CDR3 is TGCAGTGCTAGAGGGAGGGCCAGGATGTACACTGAAGCTTTCTTT.

The CDR3 reads CAWSPGQGYHQPQHF. The CDR3 DNA reads TGTGCCTGGAGCCCGGGACAGGGGTATCATCAGCCCCAGCATTTT. The V and J genes are TRBV30 and TRBJ1-5; 10 bases fit TRBD1. Germline V lookup: CDR1 GTSNPN, CDR2 SVGIG (reference sequence). The CDR3 spans 15 residues. Trimming at V came to 3 bases and at J to 5 bases, leaving 7 bases not matched to a gene.

This clonotype was found a few times. The chain carries TRBV9 and TRBJ2-2; TRBD2 agrees at 11 bases. The germline CDR1 and CDR2 sequences are SGDLS and YYNGEE. Unmatched junction bases numbered 9, after V lost 4 bases and J lost 1 base. The CDR3 consists of 18 residues. The CDR3 DNA reads TGTGCCAGCAGCTCCATAGCGGGAGGGCCTAAGAACACCGGGGAGCTGTTTTTT. Translating gives CASSSIAGGPKNTGELFF.

This clonotype occurred many times. This chain joins TRBV5-1 and TRBJ2-7; possible D gene TRBD1, 6 bases. V was clipped by 5 bases and J by 6 bases, with 15 bases between them. In germline, CDR1 is SGHRS, CDR2 YFSETQ. The CDR3 spans 13 residues. The CDR3 spells CASRGTPVLEQYF. CDR3 DNA: TGCGCCAGCAGAGGGACACCGGTCCTCGAGCAGTACTTC.

The chain employs TRBV11-2 and TRBJ2-1, with D possibly being TRBD1 (7 bases). Germline-derived CDR1 and CDR2 are SGHAT and FQNNGV. This CDR3 is 15 amino acids long. Trimming left V 5 bases short and J 6 bases short, with 17 bases between. CDR3 amino acids: CASSHAGQGGNEQFF. The CDR3 DNA reads TGTGCCAGCAGCCACGCGGGGCAGGGGGGCAATGAGCAGTTCTTC.

The chain carries TRBV4-2 and TRBJ1-3; the D is unclear. Germline values: CDR1 LGHNA, CDR2 YNFKEQ. The V end lost 0 bases, the J end lost 0 bases, and 15 bases lay between the germline ends. This CDR3 region has 18 residues. The DNA for the CDR3 is TGTGCCAGCAGCCAAGACGGCACCCTCTTCTCCTCTGGAAACACCATATATTTT. It specifies CASSQDGTLFSSGNTIYF.

As to this clonotype: The junction does not match germline at one end; this may be a read error. The rearrangement links TRBV20-1 to TRBJ2-3; TRBD2 is a possible D gene (5 bases). The germline V gene encodes CDR1 DFQATT and CDR2 SNEGSKA (reference sequence). The CDR3 is 14 amino acids. The chain's CDR3 is CSAIIPSSPDTRYF. For the CDR3, the DNA is TGCAGTGCTATTATCCCTAGCAGCCCAGATACGCGGTATTTT.

This clonotype was observed at least ten times. This rearrangement joins TRBV7-2 to TRBJ2-5; the D is unclear. Germline assignment: CDR1 SGHTA and CDR2 FQGNSA. This CDR3 region has 13 residues. V gave up 1 base and J gave up 0 bases, with 3 bases separating them. CDR3 nucleotides: TGTGCCAGCAGCTTAGAGTACCAAGAGACCCAGTACTTC. This gives the protein CASSLEYQETQYF. The full variable domain, with the rest looked up from reference TRBV7-2 and TRBJ2-5, is GAGVSQSPSNKVTEKGKDVELRCDPISGHTALYWYRQSLGQGLEFLIYFQGNSAPDKSGLPSDRFSAERTGGSVSTLTIQRTQQEDSAVYLCASSLEYQETQYFGPGTRLLVL.

The table lists this clonotype with a few counts. The chain carries TRBV28 and TRBJ2-6, with 7 positions matching TRBD2. The ends lost 2 bases at V and 0 bases at J; junction bases unmatched: 1. There are 16 residues in the CDR3. Germline lookup yields CDR1 MDHEN and CDR2 SYDVKM. DNA of the CDR3: TGTGCCAGCAGTTTAGGGGGGGGCTCTGGGGCCAACGTCCTGACTTTC. This codes for CASSLGGGSGANVLTF.

The chain carries TRBV5-1 and TRBJ1-3; D gene unclear. Germline V gene lookup returns CDR1 SGHRS and CDR2 YFSETQ. This CDR3 is 16 amino acids long. Between the trimmed V and J ends, which lost 0 bases and 1 base, there was a span of 11 bases. The CDR3 protein is CASSLAGSDSGNTIYF. The CDR3 DNA follows: TGCGCCAGCAGCTTGGCCGGGTCGGATTCTGGAAACACCATATATTTT.

This clonotype was picked up many times. The chain combines TRBV12-3 or TRBV12-4 with TRBJ2-7; a weak D match, TRBD2 (6 bases). V was trimmed by 3 bases and J by 0 bases, leaving 15 bases between them. CDR3 length equals 16 residues. CDR3 protein: CASSFNTVGGSYEQYF. DNA for the CDR3: TGTGCCAGCAGTTTTAATACTGTCGGGGGCTCCTACGAGCAGTACTTC.

Many counts were recorded for this clonotype. The chain has TRBV28 and TRBJ1-1; D ambiguous. The V end lost 5 bases, the J end lost 3 bases, and 10 bases lay between the germline ends. The V gene's germline CDR1 is MDHEN and CDR2 SYDVKM. The CDR3 consists of 13 residues. The CDR3 sequence is CASSRPGYTEAFF. The DNA of the CDR3 is TGTGCCAGCAGTCGCCCTGGGTACACTGAAGCTTTCTTT. The full variable domain, in which reference TRBV28 and TRBJ1-1 provide the parts outside the CDR3, is DVKVTQSSRYLVKRTGEKVFLECVQDMDHENMFWYRQDPGLGLRLIYFSYDVKMKEKGDIPEGYSVSREKKERFSLILESASTNQTSMYLCASSRPGYTEAFFGQGTRLTVV.

This clonotype has ten or more counts. The chain is built from TRBV14 and TRBJ2-1, with D possibly matching TRBD1 (6 bases). This CDR3 is built from 17 residues. From germline, CDR1 is SGHDN and CDR2 FVKESK. V was trimmed by 0 bases and J by 11 bases, leaving 23 bases between them. The CDR3 loop reads CASSQDWQGLVGYQQFF. The CDR3 region has the DNA TGTGCCAGCAGCCAAGATTGGCAGGGGTTGGTTGGTTATCAGCAGTTCTTC. The variable domain in full, completed from reference TRBV14 and TRBJ2-1, reads EAGVTQFPSHSVIEKGQTVTLRCDPISGHDNLYWYRRVMGKEIKFLLHFVKESKQDESGMPNNRFLAERTGGTYSTLKVQPAELEDSGVYFCASSQDWQGLVGYQQFFGPGTRLTVL.

This clonotype was counted many times. The chain is built from TRBV28 and TRBJ2-4; D is possibly TRBD1 or TRBD2 (5 bases each). This CDR3 is built from 14 residues. Trimming shortened V by 7 bases and J by 8 bases, and 18 bases separated the two germline ends. Germline V CDR1 and CDR2: MDHEN, SYDVKM. The CDR3 nucleotides read TGTGCCAGCACGGCCGGGACCACTGGGGACATTCAGTACTTC. It codes for CASTAGTTGDIQYF.

Ten or more counts support this clonotype. The chain has TRBV28 and TRBJ1-3; weak D call: TRBD1 (6 bases). The CDR3 has 15 residues. V dropped 7 bases and J dropped 0 bases, with 13 bases sitting between them. Germline V gives CDR1 MDHEN, CDR2 SYDVKM. The chain's CDR3 is CASTPTGNSGNTIYF. The CDR3 DNA is TGTGCCAGCACCCCGACAGGAAACTCTGGAAACACCATATATTTT.

This clonotype was detected many times. The chain recombines TRBV27 with TRBJ2-1; 7 bases fit TRBD1. The CDR3 is 20 amino acids. Germline CDR1 and CDR2: MNHEY and SMNVEV (reference sequence). V lost 3 bases, J lost 0 bases, and 17 bases stayed unmatched. CDR3 sequence reads: CASSFLGWTGTTSSYNEQFF. The CDR3 region has the DNA TGTGCCAGCAGTTTTCTGGGGTGGACAGGCACAACTAGCTCCTACAATGAGCAGTTCTTC.

The V and J genes are TRBV10-1 and TRBJ2-1; 7 positions match TRBD1. The length of the CDR3 is 13 residues. Germline V CDR1 and CDR2: WNHNN, SYGVQD (reference sequence). V lost 9 bases, J lost 6 bases, and 8 bases stayed unmatched. This CDR3 is CAREGQVCNEQFF. The CDR3 DNA reads as TGCGCCAGGGAAGGACAGGTGTGCAATGAGCAGTTCTTC.

This clonotype was detected many times. The chain links TRBV27 to TRBJ2-5; 8 bases are a match to TRBD1. This CDR3 contains 14 residues. V lost 4 bases and J lost 5; bases outside the gene matches: 6. Germline CDR1 and CDR2: MNHEY and SMNVEV (reference sequence). The CDR3 protein is CASSSNTGGETQYF. The CDR3 bases are TGTGCCAGCAGTTCTAATACAGGGGGGGAGACCCAGTACTTC.

In the case of this clonotype: This may come from a read error, since a much larger clone is one base off. The V call is TRBV6-1, the J call TRBJ2-1; 10 bases are a match to TRBD2. Germline values: CDR1 MNHNS, CDR2 SASEGT. The length of the CDR3 is 14 residues. With 7 bases clipped from V and 4 bases from J, the junction kept 4 bases outside the gene matches. The CDR3 here is CASILSGRYNEQFF. The CDR3 DNA sequence: TGTGCCAGCATTCTTAGCGGGAGGTACAATGAGCAGTTCTTC.

The table lists this clonotype with many counts. The chain's CDR3 is CASSETGGTDTQYF. CDR3 in DNA: TGCGCCAGCAGTGAGACGGGAGGCACAGATACGCAGTATTTT. This sequence joins TRBV10-2 and TRBJ2-3, with D tentatively TRBD2 (6 bases). Trimming took 2 bases from V and 1 from J, leaving 7 bases between them. CDR1 is WSHSY and CDR2 is SAAADI in the germline V gene. The CDR3 length is 14 residues.